The next 8 T cell receptor beta chains were all read from a single sample in a study of blood T cell repertoires in COVID-19. Generated by immunoSEQ multiplex PCR, the TCRdb table keeps only in-frame clones and is missing some. The table records about 250,000 clones, about 90% of them present only once. The sample consisted of peripheral blood. These receptors were collected from an older woman with COVID-19, enrolled during active disease.

The chain recombines TRBV4-3 with TRBJ1-1, with TRBD1 as a possible D gene (5 bases). The V gene's germline CDR1 is LGHNA and CDR2 YSLEER. The germline V and J ends were trimmed by 4 bases and 1 base, with 13 bases remaining between them. The CDR3 has 15 residues. The CDR3 region is CASSPRGGGNTEAFF. The CDR3 DNA reads TGCGCCAGCAGCCCGAGGGGAGGCGGGAACACTGAAGCTTTCTTT.

The chain has TRBV11-3 and TRBJ2-3; TRBD2 agrees at 8 bases. The CDR3 is 17 residues long. Germline CDR1 reads SGHNT; CDR2 reads YENEEA. V lost 1 base, J lost 2 bases, and 8 bases stayed unmatched. The chain's CDR3 is CASSLGLAGPDTDTQYF. The CDR3 DNA follows: TGTGCCAGCAGCTTAGGGTTAGCGGGGCCCGACACAGATACGCAGTATTTT.

V usage is TRBV5-1 and J usage is TRBJ1-4; 8 bases match TRBD1. The V gene end was trimmed by 4 bases and the J gene end by 8 bases; junction bases not matched to a gene: 13. In germline, CDR1 is SGHRS, CDR2 YFSETQ. The CDR3 sequence is 16 residues long. CDR3 sequence reads: CASSKGTGDQREKLFF. CDR3 bases: TGCGCCAGCAGCAAGGGGACAGGCGACCAGAGAGAAAAACTGTTTTTT. Based on the CDR3 plus reference TRBV5-1 and TRBJ1-4, the full variable domain is KAGVTQTPRYLIKTRGQQVTLSCSPISGHRSVSWYQQTPGQGLQFLFEYFSETQRNKGNFPGRFSGRQFSNSRSEMNVSTLELGDSALYLCASSKGTGDQREKLFFGSGTQLSVL.

The genes are TRBV27 and TRBJ2-7, with 8 bases lining up with TRBD1. The J segment lost 3 bases and the V segment lost 6 bases, leaving 4 bases of the junction unmatched. Germline V lookup: CDR1 MNHEY, CDR2 SMNVEV (reference sequence). This CDR3 is built from 13 residues. The chain's CDR3 is CASSRDRYYEQYF. DNA of the CDR3: TGTGCCAGCAGCCGGGACAGGTACTACGAGCAGTACTTC.

The chain joins TRBV3-1 (or the pseudogene TRBV3-2) to TRBJ2-7; weak D call: TRBD2 (7 bases). Per the germline V gene, CDR1 is LGHDT and CDR2 is YNNKEL (reference sequence). Deletions cut 3 bases from V and 2 bases from J, with 32 bases between. This CDR3 spans 21 amino acids. CDR3 sequence reads: CASSHFLDGGGGKRSPYEQYF. DNA for the CDR3: TGTGCCAGCAGCCATTTCCTCGACGGGGGAGGGGGTAAAAGAAGCCCCTACGAGCAGTACTTC.

The V call is TRBV30, the J call TRBJ1-6; 11 nucleotides line up with TRBD1. The length of the CDR3 is 16 residues. Germline CDR1 reads GTSNPN; CDR2 reads SVGIG (reference sequence). The ends lost 8 bases at V and 10 bases at J; junction bases unmatched: 16. The CDR3 is CALGQGDLSAWSPLHF. CDR3 coding DNA: TGTGCCCTGGGACAGGGGGACTTATCGGCCTGGTCACCCCTCCACTTT.

This clone was seen just once. The chain uses TRBV7-9 and TRBJ1-2; D possibly corresponds to TRBD1 (5 bases). The CDR3 is 12 amino acids. The germline gives CDR1 SEHNR, CDR2 FQNEAQ (reference sequence). V dropped 1 base and J dropped 9 bases, with 9 bases sitting between them. Here the CDR3 reads CASSLGPGSYTF. The CDR3 nucleotides read TGTGCCAGCAGCTTAGGTCCAGGGAGCTACACCTTC.

The chain uses TRBV19 and TRBJ2-7, with 8 positions matching TRBD1. Germline V gene lookup returns CDR1 LNHDA and CDR2 SQIVND (reference sequence). V shed 5 bases, J shed 4 bases, and the junction held 7 bases outside the gene matches. CDR3 length: 14 residues. The CDR3 region has the DNA TGTGCCAGTAGTGTCCAGACAGGGGAATACGAGCAGTACTTC. Protein product: CASSVQTGEYEQYF.